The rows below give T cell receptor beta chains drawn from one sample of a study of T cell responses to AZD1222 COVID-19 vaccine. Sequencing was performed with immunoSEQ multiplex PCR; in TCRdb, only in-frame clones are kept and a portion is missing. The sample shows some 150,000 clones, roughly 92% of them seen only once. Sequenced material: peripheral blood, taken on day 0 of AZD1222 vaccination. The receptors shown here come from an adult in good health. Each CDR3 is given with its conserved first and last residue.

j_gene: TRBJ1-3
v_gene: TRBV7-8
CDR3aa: CASSPGGTGNTIYF

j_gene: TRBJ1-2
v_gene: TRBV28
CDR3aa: CASSFQDWNGYTF

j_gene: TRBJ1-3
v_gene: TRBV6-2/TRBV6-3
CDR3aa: CASSYSKGGLRHTIYF

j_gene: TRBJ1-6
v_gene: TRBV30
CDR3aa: CAWSGGTGGNSPLHF

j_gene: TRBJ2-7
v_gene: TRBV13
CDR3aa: CASSRRGKTYEQYF

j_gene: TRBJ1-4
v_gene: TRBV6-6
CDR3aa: CASSPLSNEKLFF

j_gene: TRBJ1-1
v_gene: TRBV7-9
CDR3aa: CASSLDGRGTEAFF

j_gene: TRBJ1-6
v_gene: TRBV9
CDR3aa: CASSATGSPLHF

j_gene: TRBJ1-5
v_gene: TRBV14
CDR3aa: CASSQDPEEVISPGGQDQPQHF

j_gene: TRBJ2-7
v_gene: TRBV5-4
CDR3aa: CASSLEIRWGLAVGAYEQYF

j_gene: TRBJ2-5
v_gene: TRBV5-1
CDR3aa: CASSLPGTSGEETQYF

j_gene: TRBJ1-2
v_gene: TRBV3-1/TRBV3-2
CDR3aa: CASSQRTGGPYGYTF

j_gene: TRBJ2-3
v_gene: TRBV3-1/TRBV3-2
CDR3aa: CASSQGSTKQYF

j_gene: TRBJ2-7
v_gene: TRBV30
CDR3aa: CAWSTSGDEQYF

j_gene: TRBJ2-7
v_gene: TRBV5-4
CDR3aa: CASSFRRGTAEVAGYEQYF

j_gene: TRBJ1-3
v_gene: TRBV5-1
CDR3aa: CASSLAGQKESTIYF

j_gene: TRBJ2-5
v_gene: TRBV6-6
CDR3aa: CASSLTSGAQETQYF

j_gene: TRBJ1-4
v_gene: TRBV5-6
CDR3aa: CASSLVGSQGAREKLFF

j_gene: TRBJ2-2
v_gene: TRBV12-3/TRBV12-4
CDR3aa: CASSLVGSGELFF

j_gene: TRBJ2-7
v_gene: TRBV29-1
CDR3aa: CSVEVHLAAEQYF

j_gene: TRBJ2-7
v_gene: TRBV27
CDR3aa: CASSLLGTFGDEQYF

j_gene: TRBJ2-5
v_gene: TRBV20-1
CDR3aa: CSASGGGRETQYF

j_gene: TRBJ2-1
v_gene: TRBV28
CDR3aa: CASSLGGSSGNEQFF

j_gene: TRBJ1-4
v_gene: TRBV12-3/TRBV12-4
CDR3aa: CASGGLTKLFF

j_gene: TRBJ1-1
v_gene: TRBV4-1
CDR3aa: CASSQGPGNTEAFF

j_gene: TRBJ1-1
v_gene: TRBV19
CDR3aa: CASSPGQGTEAFF

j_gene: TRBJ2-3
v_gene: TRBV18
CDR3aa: CASSREVTDTQYF

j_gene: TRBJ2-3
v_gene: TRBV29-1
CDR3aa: CSVDRRASTDTQYF

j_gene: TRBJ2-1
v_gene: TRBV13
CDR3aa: CASSLATSGRASNEQFF

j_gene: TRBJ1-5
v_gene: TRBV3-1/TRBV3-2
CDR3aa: CASSPGGGNQPQHF

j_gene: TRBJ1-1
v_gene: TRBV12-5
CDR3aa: CASGPEGVKAFF

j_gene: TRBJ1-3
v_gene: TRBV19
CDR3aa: CASSTPGTSGNTIYF

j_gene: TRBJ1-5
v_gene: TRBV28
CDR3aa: CASSTLTGYNQPQHF

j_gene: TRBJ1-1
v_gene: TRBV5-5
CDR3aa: CASSWPGTGGLTEAFF

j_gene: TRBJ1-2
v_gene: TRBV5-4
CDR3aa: CASSLYDNYGYTF

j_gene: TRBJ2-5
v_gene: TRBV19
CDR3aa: CASSMGGFGETQYF

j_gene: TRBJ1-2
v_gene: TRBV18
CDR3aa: CASSPPGNPYGYTF

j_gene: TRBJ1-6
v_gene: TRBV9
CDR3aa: CASSVEATSSYNSPLHF

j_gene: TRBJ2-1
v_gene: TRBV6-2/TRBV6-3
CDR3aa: CASSSSIGLAGVVYNEQFF

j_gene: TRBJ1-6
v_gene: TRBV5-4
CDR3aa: CASSTGPDYNSPLHF

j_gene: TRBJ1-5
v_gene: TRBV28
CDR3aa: CASSLLHRLQPQHF

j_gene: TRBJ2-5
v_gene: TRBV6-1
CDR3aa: CASSEAPWGTQETQYF

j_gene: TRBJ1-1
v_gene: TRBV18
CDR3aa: CASSPGNTEAFF

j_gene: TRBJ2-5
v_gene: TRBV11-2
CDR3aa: CASSLDRTSGRETQYF